A single TCR beta chain is shown here with its context. Its specificity is unknown. This sample was taken from a study of siplizumab effects on memory and regulatory T cells. Overall study findings and caveats: Researchers could not give a naive or memory phenotype to roughly 80-95% of proliferating CD4+ or CD8+ clones.

This CDR3 is built from 11 residues. Trimming left V 2 bases short and J 8 bases short, with 6 bases between. CDR1 is SNHLY, CDR2 FYNNEI, per germline. The protocol was immunoSEQ multiplex PCR, while the TCRdb copy is restricted to in-frame clones and leaves out a portion. The sample has approximately 120,000 clones; around 90% are singletons. The receptor was isolated from a human donor in good health. Source material: Tregs sorted from blood. The chain links TRBV2 to TRBJ1-2; no definite D call. For the CDR3, the DNA is TGTGCCAGCAGTGAAAGGCAAGGCTACACCTTC. This encodes CASSERQGYTF.